This TCR beta chain was sequenced during a study of blood T cell repertoires in COVID-19. The wider study: Samples taken during acute and convalescent COVID-19 were collected in the United States, Italy and Spain. Sample material is recorded as cDNA or gDNA derived from T cells, B-cell-depleted T cells, or PBMCs.

This CDR3 is built from 17 residues. Germline values: CDR1 LNHDA, CDR2 SQIVND (reference sequence). V dropped 1 base and J dropped 0 bases, with 10 bases sitting between them. The authors' processing: For nucleated cells, counts were estimated from reference gene primer amplification. TCRdb's table, derived via immunoSEQ multiplex PCR, lists solely in-frame clones and lacks some. The V and J calls and the clone size are those of that table, but D and trimming were determined from the DNA. Of 250,000 to 350,000 clones listed, about nine tenths are singletons. The TCR sequence derives from a middle-aged woman who had recovered from COVID-19. The chain joins TRBV19 to TRBJ1-6; D is ambiguous. The material sequenced was peripheral blood. CDR3 nucleotides: TGTGCCAGTAGTATAGGTGGTTCCAGCTCCTATAATTCACCCCTCCACTTT. Translated: CASSIGGSSSYNSPLHF.